Following are 26 T cell receptor beta chains from one sample sequenced in a study of blood T cell repertoires in COVID-19. Repertoires were generated with immunoSEQ multiplex PCR, while TCRdb's copy carries only in-frame clones and drops some. Of 190,000 or so clones in the sample, around 89% were seen once. Material: PBMCs or T cells enriched from blood (not recorded which). The source is a woman younger than 35 who had recovered from COVID-19.

The rearrangement uses TRBV15 and TRBJ1-4; 8 bases are shared with TRBD1. Germline V gene sequence: CDR1 LNHNV, CDR2 YYDKDF (reference sequence). The junction had 8 bases not matched to a gene; V was cut back by 0 bases and J by 8 bases. This CDR3 comprises 16 residues. The CDR3 protein is CATSRDRGAGGEKLFF. In nucleotides, the CDR3 is TGTGCCACCAGCAGAGATAGAGGGGCAGGGGGCGAAAAACTGTTTTTT.

V is TRBV5-1 and J is TRBJ2-7; 7 bases align to TRBD1. CDR3 size: 14 residues. The V and J ends lost 4 bases and 0 bases, in that order; junction bases with no gene match: 4. The germline V gene encodes CDR1 SGHRS and CDR2 YFSETQ. The CDR3 spells CASSRQGYSYEQYF. The CDR3 nucleotides are TGCGCCAGCAGCCGACAGGGATACTCCTACGAGCAGTACTTC.

This rearrangement joins TRBV9 to TRBJ1-6, with a weak D call TRBD1 (6 bases). Germline V gene data show CDR1 as SGDLS and CDR2 as YYNGEE. The CDR3 loop spans 14 amino acids. V was cut by 5 bases and J by 7 bases, with 13 bases left in between. The CDR3 sequence is CASSPGGGNSPLHF. The CDR3, as DNA: TGTGCCAGCAGTCCGGGGGGCGGGAATTCACCCCTCCACTTT.

The rearrangement links TRBV19 to TRBJ2-5, with TRBD1 matching over 7 bases. Trimming cost V 9 bases and J 5 bases; bases outside gene matches: 9. CDR3 length: 13 amino acids. In germline, CDR1 is LNHDA, CDR2 SQIVND (reference sequence). CDR3 in amino acids: CASRQGRRETQYF. DNA for the CDR3: TGTGCCAGCCGACAGGGCCGGCGGGAGACCCAGTACTTC. Variable domain in full (rest from reference TRBV19 and TRBJ2-5): DGGITQSPKYLFRKEGQNVTLSCEQNLNHDAMYWYRQDPGQGLRLIYYSQIVNDFQKGDIAEGYSVSREKKESFPLTVTSAQKNPTAFYLCASRQGRRETQYFGPGTRLLVL.

This chain uses TRBV6-5 with TRBJ2-1; D remains unclear. The CDR3 is 13 amino acids. V dropped 2 bases and J dropped 6 bases, with 8 bases sitting between them. Germline assignment: CDR1 MNHEY and CDR2 SVGAGI. The CDR3 protein is CASSYISGNEQFF. In DNA, the CDR3 is TGTGCCAGCAGTTACATTTCCGGCAATGAGCAGTTCTTC.

The count of this clone is one. V usage is TRBV11-3 and J usage is TRBJ2-3; TRBD2 matches 12 bases. The junction had 1 base not matched to a gene; V was cut back by 2 bases and J by 4 bases. The CDR3 length is 15 residues. Germline CDR1 reads SGHNT; CDR2 reads YENEEA. CDR3 residues: CASSLLAGGPDTQYF. The CDR3 DNA is TGTGCCAGCAGCTTACTAGCGGGGGGGCCAGATACGCAGTATTTT. Using reference TRBV11-3 and TRBJ2-3 for the parts outside the CDR3, the full variable domain is EAGVVQSPRYKIIEKKQPVAFWCNPISGHNTLYWYLQNLGQGPELLIRYENEEAVDDSQLPKDRFSAERLKGVDSTLKIQPAELGDSAVYLCASSLLAGGPDTQYFGPGTRLTVL.

This clone came up once. The V call is TRBV12-3 or TRBV12-4, the J call TRBJ1-2, with D perhaps matching TRBD1 (6 bases). CDR3 length: 11 residues. Trimming pared 6 bases from V and 12 bases from J, leaving 14 bases between. The CDR3 DNA sequence: TGTGCCAGCAGCCTCACAGGGAGACACACCTTC. Protein sequence: CASSLTGRHTF.

This rearrangement joins TRBV23-1 to TRBJ2-5, with 7 positions matching TRBD1. TRBV23-1 is known as an ORF, though its function is uncertain. Trimming cost V 3 bases and J 0 bases; bases outside gene matches: 1. The CDR3 sequence is 14 residues long. The CDR3 spells CASSQDRYQETQYF. In DNA, the CDR3 is TGCGCCAGCAGTCAGGACAGGTACCAAGAGACCCAGTACTTC.

This chain joins TRBV27 and TRBJ1-2; D possibly corresponds to TRBD1 (5 bases). Trimming took off 6 bases at V and 4 bases at J, with 12 bases between the two ends. The CDR3 is 13 amino acids. Looked up from germline, CDR1 is MNHEY and CDR2 is SMNVEV (reference sequence). CDR3 in amino acids: CASSDRGGYGYTF. As DNA, the CDR3 is TGTGCCAGCAGCGACCGCGGGGGCTATGGCTACACCTTC.

This clone is a singleton in its sample. J is TRBJ2-2 and V is TRBV6-5, with TRBD1 identical over 9 bases. The germline gives CDR1 MNHEY, CDR2 SVGAGI. The CDR3 sequence is 14 residues long. J lost 4 bases, V lost 7 bases, and 4 bases had no gene match. CDR3 sequence (DNA): TGTGCCAGCAACAGGGGGCTTGGCACCGGGGAGCTGTTTTTT. This encodes CASNRGLGTGELFF.

This chain joins TRBV24-1 and TRBJ2-4, with 7 bases aligning to TRBD1. Germline CDR1 is KGHDR and CDR2 is SFDVKD. The CDR3 is 20 residues long. The trim removed 4 bases at V and 1 base at J, leaving 18 bases unmatched. In DNA form, the CDR3 reads TGTGCCACCAGTGACACTCCGGGACAGAGTCGTCTGGGGGCCAAAAACATTCAGTACTTC. Translation gives CATSDTPGQSRLGAKNIQYF.

V gene TRBV6-2 or TRBV6-3 combines with J gene TRBJ1-2; possibly TRBD1 for D (5 bases). Germline CDR1 MNHEY, CDR2 SVGEGT. The CDR3 has 14 amino acids. V shed 1 base and J shed 0 bases, with 6 bases lying between them. The CDR3 DNA reads TGTGCCAGCAGTTACTTGACAGCTAACTATGGCTACACCTTC. Protein: CASSYLTANYGYTF.

This sequence joins TRBV19 and TRBJ1-5; D unclear. Trimming took off 3 bases at V and 8 bases at J, with 11 bases between the two ends. This CDR3 comprises 13 residues. Germline-derived CDR1 and CDR2 are LNHDA and SQIVND (reference sequence). The CDR3 spells CASSMKVREPQHF. CDR3 DNA sequence: TGTGCCAGTAGTATGAAGGTGAGGGAGCCCCAGCATTTT.

The rearrangement links TRBV27 to TRBJ2-5; perhaps TRBD1 as D (6 bases). Deletions cut 5 bases from V and 5 bases from J, with 15 bases between. The CDR3 consists of 14 residues. Germline V gives CDR1 MNHEY, CDR2 SMNVEV (reference sequence). CDR3 protein: CASSLAGVRETQYF. The DNA of the CDR3 is TGTGCCAGCAGTCTCGCAGGGGTCCGGGAGACCCAGTACTTC.

The genes are TRBV18 and TRBJ1-1; 9 nucleotides match TRBD1. Germline CDR1 and CDR2: KGHSH and LQKENI. V shed 5 bases, J shed 1 base, and the junction held 8 bases outside the gene matches. This CDR3 is built from 16 residues. The CDR3 is CASSMDRGRWNTEAFF. CDR3 in DNA: TGTGCCAGCTCAATGGACAGGGGAAGGTGGAACACTGAAGCTTTCTTT.

This clone was found many times. The chain uses TRBV18 and TRBJ2-5; 8 positions match TRBD2. Germline V gene lookup returns CDR1 KGHSH and CDR2 LQKENI. The CDR3 extends over 13 amino acids. Losses at the gene ends were 6 bases for V and 2 bases for J; bases not matched to a gene: 2. In DNA, the CDR3 is TGTGCCAGCTCGCGGGGGGTACAAGAGACCCAGTACTTC. Translation gives CASSRGVQETQYF.

CDR3 region: CASSPPPGAPRTEAFF. CDR3 sequence (DNA): TGTGCCAGCAGCCCGCCCCCAGGGGCCCCCCGTACTGAAGCTTTCTTT. V gene TRBV3-1 (or the pseudogene TRBV3-2) combines with J gene TRBJ1-1; maybe TRBD1 (6 bases). Germline CDR1 and CDR2: LGHDT and YNNKEL (reference sequence). The CDR3 totals 16 residues. Between the trimmed V and J ends, which lost 4 bases and 5 bases, there was a span of 20 bases.

V usage is TRBV30 and J usage is TRBJ1-2; 8 bases agree with TRBD1. CDR1 GTSNPN and CDR2 SVGIG come from the germline V gene (reference sequence). V was clipped by 0 bases and J by 14 bases; unmatched bases: 11. CDR3 length: 13 residues. CDR3 loop: CAWSVRAGGAGTF. As DNA, the CDR3 is TGTGCCTGGAGTGTACGGGCAGGGGGCGCGGGAACCTTC.

As to this clone: This sample includes further DNA sequences coding for the same CDR3. The chain employs TRBV11-2 and TRBJ2-7; D remains ambiguous. Per the germline V gene, CDR1 is SGHAT and CDR2 is FQNNGV. V lost 1 base to trimming and J lost 3 bases, with 7 bases between them. The CDR3 totals 13 residues. CDR3 protein: CASSLGALYEQYF. DNA for the CDR3: TGTGCCAGCAGCTTAGGGGCGCTCTACGAGCAGTACTTC.

This clone was seen more than once but under ten times. The chain carries TRBV7-9 and TRBJ1-1, with no clear D. Trimming took 3 bases from V and 1 from J, leaving 9 bases between them. Germline V lookup: CDR1 SEHNR, CDR2 FQNEAQ (reference sequence). The CDR3 is 14 residues long. As DNA, the CDR3 is TGTGCCAGCAGCTTGATGGCTGAGAACACTGAAGCTTTCTTT. Translated: CASSLMAENTEAFF.

The V gene is TRBV30, the J gene TRBJ1-3, with 9 nucleotides matching TRBD1. This CDR3 region has 14 residues. Germline-derived CDR1 and CDR2 are GTSNPN and SVGIG (reference sequence). V shed 2 bases, J shed 2 bases, and the junction held 1 base outside the gene matches. CDR3 sequence (DNA): TGTGCCTGGAGTAGACAGGGGGCTGGAAACACCATATATTTT. Residues: CAWSRQGAGNTIYF.

The chain is built from TRBV30 and TRBJ2-3, with 8 bases identical to TRBD1. The ends lost 4 bases at V and 3 bases at J; junction bases unmatched: 3. This CDR3 is 13 amino acids long. Per the germline V gene, CDR1 is GTSNPN and CDR2 is SVGIG (reference sequence). The CDR3 DNA sequence: TGTGCCTGGAAGGACAGGGCAACAGATACGCAGTATTTT. This codes for CAWKDRATDTQYF.

The sample holds a few counts of this clone. Germline and junction disagree at one end, which may indicate a read error. The chain recombines TRBV18 with TRBJ1-2; 12 bases line up with TRBD1. There are 18 residues in the CDR3. From germline, CDR1 is KGHSH and CDR2 LQKENI. The CDR3 DNA sequence: TGTGCCAGCTCTCCACGACCGGGACAGGGGGCGCAAGTCTATGGCTACACCTTC. This codes for CASSPRPGQGAQVYGYTF.

In its sample, this clone was seen once. The chain couples TRBV30 to TRBJ2-5; D remains ambiguous. V shed 0 bases and J shed 5 bases, with 10 bases lying between them. This CDR3 spans 13 amino acids. Germline V CDR1 and CDR2: GTSNPN, SVGIG (reference sequence). The CDR3 nucleotides read TGTGCCTGGAGTGTGAGAGTGTCGGAGACCCAGTACTTC. Translating gives CAWSVRVSETQYF.

The rearrangement uses TRBV6-4 and TRBJ2-3; TRBD2 matches at 12 bases. After removal of 5 bases from V and 0 bases from J, the junction contained 3 bases not matched to a gene. This CDR3 is 16 amino acids long. The germline V gene has CDR1 MRHNA and CDR2 SNTAGT. The chain's CDR3 is CASSLTSGGSTDTQYF. CDR3 nucleotide sequence: TGTGCCAGCAGTTTAACTAGCGGGGGGAGCACAGATACGCAGTATTTT.

This rearrangement joins TRBV5-1 to TRBJ2-1, with TRBD1 as a possible D gene (6 bases). Germline CDR1 reads SGHRS; CDR2 reads YFSETQ. Trimming took off 2 bases at V and 9 bases at J, with 12 bases between the two ends. The CDR3 totals 13 residues. This CDR3 reads CASSFGQRSEQFF. The CDR3 nucleotides read TGCGCCAGCAGCTTCGGACAGCGTAGTGAGCAGTTCTTC. The full variable domain, completed using reference TRBV5-1 and TRBJ2-1, is KAGVTQTPRYLIKTRGQQVTLSCSPISGHRSVSWYQQTPGQGLQFLFEYFSETQRNKGNFPGRFSGRQFSNSRSEMNVSTLELGDSALYLCASSFGQRSEQFFGPGTRLTVL.